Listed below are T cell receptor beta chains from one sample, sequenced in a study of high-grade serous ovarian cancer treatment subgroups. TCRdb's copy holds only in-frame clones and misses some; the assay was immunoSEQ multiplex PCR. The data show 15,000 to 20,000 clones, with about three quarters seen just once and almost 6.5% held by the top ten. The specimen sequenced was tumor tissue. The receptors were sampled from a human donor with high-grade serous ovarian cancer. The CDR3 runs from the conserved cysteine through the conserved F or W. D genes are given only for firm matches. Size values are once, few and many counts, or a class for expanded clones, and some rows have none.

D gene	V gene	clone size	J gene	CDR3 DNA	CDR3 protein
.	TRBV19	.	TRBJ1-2	TGTGCCAGCACGGATCTAAACTATGGCTACACCTTC	CASTDLNYGYTF
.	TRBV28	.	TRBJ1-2	TGTGCCAGCAGTTTACAGGGGACCAACTACTATGGCTACACCTTC	CASSLQGTNYYGYTF
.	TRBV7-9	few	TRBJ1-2	TGTGCCAGCAGCGCCAACACGGGCGGGGGTAGTGGCTACACCTTC	CASSANTGGGSGYTF
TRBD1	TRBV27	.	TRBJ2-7	TGTGCCAGCAGCCTCCGACAGGGGTCCTACGAGCAGTACTTC	CASSLRQGSYEQYF
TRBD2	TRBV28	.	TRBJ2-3	TGTGCCAGCAGTTTGCTGACTAGCGGGGGGTTAGGGAGCACAGATACGCAGTATTTT	CASSLLTSGGLGSTDTQYF
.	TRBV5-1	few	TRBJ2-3	TGCGCCAGCAGCTTGCCGGGAGGCACAGATACGCAGTATTTT	CASSLPGGTDTQYF
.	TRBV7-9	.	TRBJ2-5	TGTGCCAGCAGCTTAGCTCAAGAGACCCAGTACTTC	CASSLAQETQYF
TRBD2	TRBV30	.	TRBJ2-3	TGTGCCTGGAGCGGGGGGAGGAAAGATACGCAGTATTTT	CAWSGGRKDTQYF
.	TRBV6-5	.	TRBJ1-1	TGTGCCAGCAGTTACGGGACTGAAGCTTTCTTT	CASSYGTEAFF
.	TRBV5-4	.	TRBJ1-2	TGTGCCAGCAGTTCCCTTGGGGGTAACTATGGCTACACCTTC	CASSSLGGNYGYTF
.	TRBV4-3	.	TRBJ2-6	TGCGCCAGCTCCCTCGGAGGGGCGGGAGGGGCCAACGTCCTGACTTTC	CASSLGGAGGANVLTF
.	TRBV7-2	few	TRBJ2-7	TGTGCCAGCAGCTTAGCCACATCCCCGTACGAGCAGTACTTC	CASSLATSPYEQYF
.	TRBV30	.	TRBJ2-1	TGTGCCTGGAGTGGGACTATCGGGAGTGAGCAGTTCTTC	CAWSGTIGSEQFF
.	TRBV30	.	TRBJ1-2	TGTGCCTGGAGCCGTTCGGGGGCCGAGGGCTACACCTTC	CAWSRSGAEGYTF
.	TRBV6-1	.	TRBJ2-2	TGTGCCAGCAGTGAGGGGACCGGGGAGCTGTTTTTT	CASSEGTGELFF
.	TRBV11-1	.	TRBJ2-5	TGTGCCAGCAGCCCCCCACGGGGAGAGACCCAGTACTTC	CASSPPRGETQYF
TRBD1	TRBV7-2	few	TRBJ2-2	TGTGCCAGCAGCTTAAGGGACAGGTATACCGGGGAGCTGTTTTTT	CASSLRDRYTGELFF
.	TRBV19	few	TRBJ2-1	TGTGCCAGTAGTATATCAGGGGCGGTCAATGAGCAGTTCTTC	CASSISGAVNEQFF
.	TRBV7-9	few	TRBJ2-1	TGTGCCAGCAGCCGGTTCGATGAGCAGTTCTTC	CASSRFDEQFF
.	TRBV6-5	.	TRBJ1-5	TGTGCCAGCAGCCATGACCAGGTCTGGCAGCCCCAGCATTTT	CASSHDQVWQPQHF
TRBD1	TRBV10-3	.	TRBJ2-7	TGTGCCATCAGTGAGCCGGGACAGGGCAACTACGAGCAGTACTTC	CAISEPGQGNYEQYF
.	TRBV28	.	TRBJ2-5	TGTGCCAGCAGTTTGGGGGGCCACCAAGAGACCCAGTACTTC	CASSLGGHQETQYF